The 27 T cell receptor beta chains below were found in one sample sequenced in a study of shared clonotypes between healthy human individuals. The protocol was immunoSEQ multiplex PCR, while the TCRdb copy is restricted to in-frame clones and leaves out a portion. The data show around 1.6 million clones, around 98% seen once. What was sequenced was naive CD4+ T cells sorted from blood. Subset denoted: CD45RA+ positively selected. All receptors derive from a man between 25 and 39 years old in good health.

DNA of the CDR3: TGTGCCAGCAGTTTCGCCCGAACGAGGACGCCCGACACTGAAGCTTTCTTT. Amino acid sequence: CASSFARTRTPDTEAFF. The chain uses TRBV28 and TRBJ1-1; D not certain. Looked up from germline, CDR1 is MDHEN and CDR2 is SYDVKM. V was clipped by 3 bases and J by 3 bases, with 20 bases between them. The CDR3 loop spans 17 amino acids.

The chain carries TRBV28 and TRBJ2-7, with D possibly being TRBD1 (5 bases). The CDR3 extends over 13 amino acids. From germline, CDR1 is MDHEN and CDR2 SYDVKM. V lost 9 bases and J lost 1, with 13 bases in between. The CDR3: CASKPGYSYEQYF. The DNA of the CDR3 is TGTGCCAGTAAACCAGGGTATTCCTACGAGCAGTACTTC.

This clone appeared once. The chain links TRBV5-1 to TRBJ2-7; 10 nucleotides match TRBD1. V was clipped by 0 bases and J by 5 bases; unmatched bases: 11. This CDR3 region has 17 residues. CDR1 SGHRS and CDR2 YFSETQ come from the germline V gene. The CDR3 loop is CASSLGTGGNFLDEQYF. CDR3 coding DNA: TGCGCCAGCAGCTTGGGGACAGGGGGGAATTTTCTTGACGAGCAGTACTTC.

This chain links TRBV29-1 with TRBJ1-2, with a possible D match to TRBD1 (6 bases). Trimming left V 3 bases short and J 3 bases short, with 8 bases between. The CDR3 has 12 residues. CDR1 is SQVTM and CDR2 is ANQGSEA in the germline V gene. This CDR3 reads CSVDPGDYGYTF. The CDR3 DNA follows: TGCAGCGTTGACCCAGGGGACTATGGCTACACCTTC.

This clone is a singleton in its sample. This rearrangement joins TRBV13 to TRBJ2-7; D may be TRBD1 or TRBD2 (5 bases each). In germline, CDR1 is PRHDT, CDR2 FYEKMQ (reference sequence). Trimming cost V 5 bases and J 7 bases, with 15 bases left between them. The CDR3 is 13 amino acids. The CDR3 loop reads CASSRKGRGEQYF. In nucleotides, the CDR3 is TGTGCCAGCAGCCGAAAGGGGCGCGGGGAGCAGTACTTC.

The chain combines TRBV7-3 with TRBJ2-7; no firm D call. The CDR3 has 15 amino acids. V was trimmed by 5 bases and J by 0 bases, leaving 14 bases between them. From germline, CDR1 is SGHTA and CDR2 FQGTGA. Written as DNA, the CDR3 is TGTGCCAGCAGCAGTGCGGCCGGAAACTCCTACGAGCAGTACTTC. Translated: CASSSAAGNSYEQYF.

This rearrangement joins TRBV2 to TRBJ2-3; D uncertain. This CDR3 is built from 15 residues. V lost 5 bases and J lost 1, with 13 bases in between. Looked up from germline, CDR1 is SNHLY and CDR2 is FYNNEI. The CDR3, as DNA: TGTGCCAGCAGTCCCCCCGGCGTTGGCACAGATACGCAGTATTTT. It encodes CASSPPGVGTDTQYF.

As for this clone: This specimen includes other DNA sequences encoding the same CDR3. The J gene is TRBJ2-5, the V gene TRBV28; no definite D call. The germline CDR1 and CDR2 sequences are MDHEN and SYDVKM. V gave up 3 bases and J gave up 5 bases, with 7 bases separating them. This CDR3 has 12 residues. CDR3 sequence reads: CASSFFRETQYF. The CDR3, as DNA: TGTGCCAGCAGTTTTTTCCGGGAGACCCAGTACTTC.

The V gene is TRBV18, the J gene TRBJ2-5; D is uncertain. The V gene's germline CDR1 is KGHSH and CDR2 LQKENI. V lost 1 base and J lost 2, with 11 bases in between. The CDR3 is made up of 15 amino acids. In DNA form, the CDR3 reads TGTGCCAGCTCACCACTCACTACAGTGCAAGAGACCCAGTACTTC. It translates to CASSPLTTVQETQYF.

The chain uses TRBV19 and TRBJ1-5; D unclear. Trimming removed 5 bases from V and 2 bases from J, with 13 bases in between. Germline V gives CDR1 LNHDA, CDR2 SQIVND (reference sequence). This CDR3 contains 15 residues. The CDR3 bases are TGTGCCAGTAGTTTGAACGGGCGTCGCAATCAGCCCCAGCATTTT. The encoded protein is CASSLNGRRNQPQHF.

The J gene is TRBJ2-7, the V gene TRBV5-1, with 14 bases identical to TRBD2. This CDR3 is built from 14 residues. Unmatched junction bases numbered 4, after V lost 5 bases and J lost 6 bases. In germline, CDR1 is SGHRS, CDR2 YFSETQ. CDR3 sequence: CASRGTSGSPEQYF. The CDR3 nucleotides read TGCGCCAGCAGGGGGACTAGCGGGAGCCCCGAGCAGTACTTC.

The chain recombines TRBV27 with TRBJ2-5; D remains ambiguous. Trimming cost V 3 bases and J 3 bases, with 14 bases left between them. This CDR3 contains 15 residues. Germline V lookup: CDR1 MNHEY, CDR2 SMNVEV (reference sequence). The CDR3 loop reads CASSLVWTVKETQYF. The CDR3, as DNA: TGTGCCAGCAGTTTGGTATGGACGGTGAAAGAGACCCAGTACTTC.

The rearrangement joins TRBV9 to TRBJ2-1, with TRBD2 identical over 7 bases. The CDR3 loop spans 15 amino acids. Germline values: CDR1 SGDLS, CDR2 YYNGEE. The J segment lost 5 bases and the V segment lost 0 bases, leaving 5 bases of the junction unmatched. CDR3 residues: CASSVGPSGDNEQFF. CDR3 DNA: TGTGCCAGCAGCGTAGGTCCTAGCGGTGACAATGAGCAGTTCTTC.

The chain carries TRBV27 and TRBJ2-7, with D perhaps TRBD1 (6 bases). Germline V CDR1 and CDR2: MNHEY, SMNVEV (reference sequence). The CDR3 totals 13 residues. The V and J ends lost 5 bases and 7 bases respectively, with 15 bases between them. CDR3 amino acids: CASSHRDAYEQYF. The CDR3 DNA follows: TGTGCCAGCAGTCACAGGGACGCTTATGAGCAGTACTTC.

The J gene is TRBJ2-1, the V gene TRBV30; D is unresolved. Germline loops: CDR1 GTSNPN, CDR2 SVGIG (reference sequence). V lost 5 bases and J lost 4, with 12 bases in between. CDR3 size: 13 residues. The CDR3: CAWGKTNYNEQFF. CDR3 sequence (DNA): TGTGCCTGGGGAAAGACAAATTACAATGAGCAGTTCTTC. Together with reference TRBV30 and TRBJ2-1, the CDR3 gives the full variable domain: SQTIHQWPATLVQPVGSPLSLECTVEGTSNPNLYWYRQAAGRGLQLLFYSVGIGQISSEVPQNLSASRPQDRQFILSSKKLLLSDSGFYLCAWGKTNYNEQFFGPGTRLTVL.

This chain connects TRBV5-1 to TRBJ1-1; 11 positions match TRBD1. CDR1 and CDR2 (germline): SGHRS, YFSETQ. The CDR3 has 15 residues. Losses at the gene ends were 4 bases for V and 2 bases for J; bases not matched to a gene: 4. This CDR3 is CASSPGQGDNTEAFF. The CDR3 DNA reads as TGCGCCAGCAGCCCGGGACAGGGGGATAACACTGAAGCTTTCTTT.

This chain uses TRBV18 with TRBJ1-4; TRBD1 is a possible D gene (5 bases). The V end was cut by 3 bases, the J end by 7 bases, with 9 bases between. Germline V lookup: CDR1 KGHSH, CDR2 LQKENI. This CDR3 spans 13 amino acids. CDR3 sequence (DNA): TGTGCCAGCTCACCGGACACTTTTGAAAAACTGTTTTTT. It codes for CASSPDTFEKLFF.

CDR3 residues: CASKSEASGANVLTF. CDR3 nucleotides: TGTGCCAGTAAATCGGAAGCGTCTGGGGCCAACGTCCTGACTTTC. The chain has TRBV19 and TRBJ2-6; D gene ambiguous. Germline loops: CDR1 LNHDA, CDR2 SQIVND (reference sequence). The germline V and J ends were trimmed by 7 bases and 1 base, with 11 bases remaining between them. This CDR3 is built from 15 residues.

A remark on this clone: The same CDR3 arises from other DNA sequences in this sample as well. The chain couples TRBV7-9 to TRBJ2-7, with unresolved D. Trimming stripped 5 bases from V and 0 bases from J, with 11 bases between. The germline V gene encodes CDR1 SEHNR and CDR2 FQNEAQ (reference sequence). The CDR3 sequence is 14 residues long. As DNA, the CDR3 is TGTGCCAGCAGCCCTTCGGGCAGCTCCTACGAGCAGTACTTC. Translated, it gives CASSPSGSSYEQYF.

The gene calls are TRBV5-6 and TRBJ2-5; weak D call: TRBD2 (6 bases). V dropped 1 base and J dropped 5 bases, with 12 bases sitting between them. The CDR3 contains 14 residues. Germline V CDR1 and CDR2: SGHDT, YYEEEE. The CDR3 nucleotides are TGTGCCAGCAGCTTGTTTACGGGAGTGGAGACCCAGTACTTC. Its translation is CASSLFTGVETQYF. The variable domain in full, completed from reference TRBV5-6 and TRBJ2-5, reads DAGVTQSPTHLIKTRGQQVTLRCSPKSGHDTVSWYQQALGQGPQFIFQYYEEEERQRGNFPDRFSGHQFPNYSSELNVNALLLGDSALYLCASSLFTGVETQYFGPGTRLLVL.

This clone has a single count. This sequence joins TRBV9 and TRBJ2-5; D gene ambiguous. The CDR3 consists of 16 residues. The V gene's germline CDR1 is SGDLS and CDR2 YYNGEE. The V gene lost 1 base and the J gene lost 9 bases, with 22 bases spanning the gap. DNA for the CDR3: TGTGCCAGCAGCGTATTTTCAGGTCAGGATAACTCACCCCAGTACTTC. Translated: CASSVFSGQDNSPQYF. The complete variable domain, with remaining parts taken from reference TRBV9 and TRBJ2-5, reads DSGVTQTPKHLITATGQRVTLRCSPRSGDLSVYWYQQSLDQGLQFLIQYYNGEERAKGNILERFSAQQFPDLHSELNLSSLELGDSALYFCASSVFSGQDNSPQYFGPGTRLLVL.

The CDR3 reads CASSLVGTQTGELFF. In DNA form, the CDR3 reads TGTGCCAGCAGCTTAGTGGGGACCCAAACCGGGGAGCTGTTTTTT. J is TRBJ2-2 and V is TRBV7-2; D assignment may be TRBD1 or TRBD2 (5 bases each). Germline V gene data show CDR1 as SGHTA and CDR2 as FQGNSA. The CDR3 is 15 residues long. V was shortened by 1 base and J by 5 bases, with 11 bases between the two germline ends.

This clone has a single count. This chain joins TRBV7-8 and TRBJ2-3, with TRBD1 matching over 12 bases. Germline values: CDR1 SGHVS, CDR2 FQNEAQ. V shed 3 bases and J 3 bases; nucleotides not matched to a gene: 16. The CDR3 contains 20 residues. CDR3 residues: CASSFRDRGRREGRTDTQYF. CDR3 DNA: TGTGCCAGCAGCTTTCGGGACAGGGGGCGGAGGGAGGGCCGAACAGATACGCAGTATTTT.

The genes are TRBV5-1 and TRBJ2-7, with D perhaps matching TRBD2 (5 bases). The germline V gene encodes CDR1 SGHRS and CDR2 YFSETQ. CDR3 length: 16 amino acids. The V gene lost 4 bases and the J gene lost 0 bases, with 17 bases spanning the gap. CDR3 DNA: TGCGCCAGCAGCCTGCGGGCTGCGGTTAGCTCCTACGAGCAGTACTTC. Its translation: CASSLRAAVSSYEQYF.

Note on this clone: At the DNA level, this CDR3 is encoded by other sequences in the same sample as well. This sequence joins TRBV5-4 and TRBJ2-5, with D uncertain. The CDR3 consists of 13 residues. Germline V gene data show CDR1 as SGHNT and CDR2 as YYREEE (reference sequence). Trimming shortened V by 0 bases and J by 1 base, and 4 bases separated the two germline ends. The CDR3 reads CASSLGIQETQYF. DNA of the CDR3: TGTGCCAGCAGCTTGGGGATCCAAGAGACCCAGTACTTC.

The chain joins TRBV9 to TRBJ1-1; perhaps TRBD1 as D (5 bases). The length of the CDR3 is 14 residues. Germline V CDR1 and CDR2: SGDLS, YYNGEE. The V end lost 0 bases, the J end lost 4 bases, and 10 bases lay between the germline ends. The CDR3 reads CASSVGGAGTEAFF. In DNA, the CDR3 is TGTGCCAGCAGCGTAGGGGGCGCGGGCACTGAAGCTTTCTTT. Full variable domain (remainder filled in from reference TRBV9 and TRBJ1-1): DSGVTQTPKHLITATGQRVTLRCSPRSGDLSVYWYQQSLDQGLQFLIQYYNGEERAKGNILERFSAQQFPDLHSELNLSSLELGDSALYFCASSVGGAGTEAFFGQGTRLTVV.

Remarks on this clone: Other DNA sequences of this sample code for an identical CDR3. The gene calls are TRBV27 and TRBJ2-1; 9 bases are a match to TRBD1. With 6 bases clipped from V and 4 bases from J, the junction kept 7 bases outside the gene matches. Germline V gene lookup returns CDR1 MNHEY and CDR2 SMNVEV (reference sequence). The CDR3 extends over 15 amino acids. As DNA, the CDR3 is TGTGCCAGCAGCGCCGACAGGGGGAAATACAATGAGCAGTTCTTC. It codes for CASSADRGKYNEQFF.